Listed here are 14 T cell receptor beta chains from one sample, sequenced in a study of OX40 agonist ivuxolimab in advanced cancers. Only in-frame clones appear in the TCRdb table, and some are missing; sequencing was by immunoSEQ multiplex PCR. Of tens of thousands of clones listed, about 82% were seen once; the top ten hold about 0.6%. This specimen consisted of CD4+ or CD8+ T cells sorted from blood, obtained in a trial of the OX40 agonist ivuxolimab. These receptors all stem from an adult with an advanced solid tumor such as melanoma, head and neck, liver or kidney cancer.

This rearrangement joins TRBV7-6 to TRBJ2-2; 11 bases are shared with TRBD1. In germline, CDR1 is SGHVS, CDR2 FNYEAQ. V was clipped by 5 bases and J by 6 bases; unmatched bases: 8. The CDR3 runs 16 residues. This chain's CDR3 is CASSRRTGGASGELFF. Here the CDR3 DNA reads TGTGCCAGCAGCCGTAGGACAGGGGGCGCGTCCGGGGAGCTGTTTTTT.

The CDR3: CASSQFDSHQPQHF. DNA for the CDR3: TGCGCCAGCAGTCAATTCGACAGCCATCAGCCCCAGCATTTT. The rearrangement joins TRBV23-1 to TRBJ1-5; D is perhaps TRBD1 (5 bases). TRBV23-1 is an ORF, and what it does is uncertain. The CDR3 is 14 amino acids. V lost 1 base, J lost 5 bases, and 9 bases lay in between.

Regarding this clone: Other DNA sequences in this sample translate to the same CDR3. The chain is built from TRBV5-4 and TRBJ2-7; a weak D match, TRBD1 (6 bases). V shed 3 bases and J shed 3 bases, with 13 bases lying between them. CDR1 is SGHNT, CDR2 YYREEE, per germline (reference sequence). There are 14 residues in the CDR3. In DNA, the CDR3 is TGTGCCAGCAGCTACCGGGACACATACTACGAGCAGTACTTC. Translating gives CASSYRDTYYEQYF.

This chain connects TRBV27 to TRBJ2-7; D not certain. Germline V gene lookup returns CDR1 MNHEY and CDR2 SMNVEV (reference sequence). The V end was cut by 6 bases, the J end by 6 bases, with 15 bases between. The CDR3 runs to 13 residues. The CDR3 nucleotides are TGTGCCAGCAGATTCGACGGTAACCGCGAGCAGTACTTC. It translates to CASRFDGNREQYF.

Comments on this clone: Other DNA sequences in the same sample also yield this CDR3. The CDR3 reads CASSPTGREQYF. The CDR3 DNA follows: TGTGCCAGCTCACCGACAGGGCGCGAGCAGTACTTC. The rearrangement links TRBV18 to TRBJ2-7, with TRBD1 matching 7 bases. This CDR3 has 12 amino acids. V shed 3 bases, J shed 6 bases, and the junction held 2 bases outside the gene matches. The germline V gene encodes CDR1 KGHSH and CDR2 LQKENI.

V usage is TRBV7-9 and J usage is TRBJ1-2; 8 bases fit TRBD1. Germline CDR1 is SEHNR and CDR2 is FQNEAQ (reference sequence). The length of the CDR3 is 14 residues. J was trimmed by 8 bases and V by 5 bases; bases with no gene match: 10. The CDR3 reads CASSPQGAQGGYTF. As DNA, the CDR3 is TGTGCCAGCAGCCCCCAGGGGGCCCAGGGGGGCTACACCTTC.

This clone was counted a single time. This chain joins TRBV5-6 and TRBJ1-2, with a weak D call TRBD1 (5 bases). The germline CDR1 and CDR2 sequences are SGHDT and YYEEEE. V dropped 1 base and J dropped 2 bases, with 15 bases sitting between them. CDR3 length: 16 residues. CDR3 bases: TGTGCCAGCAGCTTGACGACCGACCGGGGGAACTATGGCTACACCTTC. Protein: CASSLTTDRGNYGYTF.

The chain carries TRBV11-2 and TRBJ1-2; no clear D gene. CDR1 is SGHAT, CDR2 FQNNGV, per germline. The germline V and J ends were trimmed by 2 bases and 0 bases, with 13 bases remaining between them. The CDR3 is 16 amino acids. CDR3 DNA: TGTGCCAGCAGCTTAAGTGGCAGTAACCCTAACTATGGCTACACCTTC. This gives the protein CASSLSGSNPNYGYTF.

The V gene is TRBV4-3, the J gene TRBJ1-4; TRBD1 matches at 9 bases. This CDR3 is built from 15 residues. The J segment lost 8 bases and the V segment lost 1 base, leaving 5 bases of the junction unmatched. The germline CDR1 and CDR2 sequences are LGHNA and YSLEER. The CDR3 coding sequence is TGCGCCAGCAGCCAAGTGGACAGGGGCAGGGAAAAACTGTTTTTT. This translates into CASSQVDRGREKLFF.

This chain links TRBV30 with TRBJ1-5, with D tentatively TRBD1 (6 bases). This CDR3 region has 15 residues. The germline V gene has CDR1 GTSNPN and CDR2 SVGIG (reference sequence). V lost 4 bases to trimming and J lost 3 bases, with 16 bases between them. The CDR3 DNA follows: TGTGCCTGGACTGCGGGACACACCCTCAATCAGCCCCAGCATTTT. As protein: CAWTAGHTLNQPQHF.

This clone was seen more than once but under ten times. The chain is built from TRBV4-3 and TRBJ2-7; D uncertain. The germline V gene encodes CDR1 LGHNA and CDR2 YSLEER. The CDR3 is 16 amino acids. Trimming pared 2 bases from V and 5 bases from J, leaving 19 bases between. The CDR3 here is CASSQLLSPGMHEQYF. The CDR3 nucleotides are TGCGCCAGCAGCCAACTCCTCTCCCCGGGTATGCACGAGCAGTACTTC.

As DNA, the CDR3 is TGCGCCAGCAAGGAGGGGACTGGGGCCAACGTCCTGACTTTC. Its translation is CASKEGTGANVLTF. This rearrangement joins TRBV5-1 to TRBJ2-6; a weak D match, TRBD2 (6 bases). The germline CDR1 and CDR2 sequences are SGHRS and YFSETQ. V lost 6 bases, J lost 2 bases, and 9 bases lay in between. The CDR3 length is 14 residues.

V is TRBV30 and J is TRBJ1-3; D uncertain. The germline V gene has CDR1 GTSNPN and CDR2 SVGIG (reference sequence). This CDR3 contains 13 residues. The V gene lost 4 bases and the J gene lost 2 bases, with 9 bases spanning the gap. CDR3 bases: TGTGCCTGGAAAAGTGACGCTGGAAACACCATATATTTT. This translates into CAWKSDAGNTIYF.

CDR3 sequence reads: CASSSRPGPDEKLFF. CDR3 DNA sequence: TGTGCCAGCTCATCTCGGCCAGGGCCGGATGAAAAACTGTTTTTT. The chain uses TRBV18 and TRBJ1-4; a possible D gene is TRBD1 (5 bases). This CDR3 contains 15 residues. Trimming shortened V by 5 bases and J by 6 bases, and 16 bases separated the two germline ends. Germline V gene sequence: CDR1 KGHSH, CDR2 LQKENI.